The rows below give T cell receptor beta chains drawn from one sample of a study of T-cell reconstitution after alpha-beta-depleted transplantation in children. TCRdb reprocessed the PCR reads via MiXCR and lists one record per CDR3 protein. This sample has about 410,000 distinct CDR3 sequences; around 21% occur once, and the top ten carry 3% to 4%. This specimen consisted of PBMCs from the stem cell graft donor, obtained from the stem cell graft. These receptors all come from a human donor who donated a stem cell graft to a child with acute myeloid leukemia. Each CDR3 is given with its conserved first and last residue. D genes are given only for firm matches. Size is stated for part of the rows, as once, few or many counts, or as a class when the clone is expanded.

V gene,clone size,D gene,J gene,CDR3 protein,CDR3 DNA
TRBV27,few,TRBD2,TRBJ2-7,CASRGSGLPYEQYF,TGTGCCAGCAGAGGTAGCGGGCTGCCCTACGAGCAGTACTTC
TRBV3-1,once,TRBD2,TRBJ2-3,CASSPRTSGVSTSTDTQYF,TGTGCCAGCAGCCCACGGACTAGCGGGGTCAGTACTAGCACAGATACGCAGTATTTT
TRBV29-1,NA,NA,TRBJ2-7,CSVETGYEQYF,TGCAGCGTGGAAACAGGCTACGAGCAGTACTTC
TRBV12-3/TRBV12-4,NA,NA,TRBJ1-2,CASRKARVEGYTF,TGTGCCAGCAGAAAGGCCCGGGTCGAGGGCTACACCTTC
TRBV20-1,many,NA,TRBJ2-1,CSAFFLSRSYNEQFF,TGCAGTGCTTTTTTCCTCAGCCGCTCCTACAATGAGCAGTTCTTC
TRBV18,few,TRBD1,TRBJ2-7,CASSSTKTGNIGEQYF,TGTGCCAGCTCATCTACTAAGACAGGGAATATCGGCGAGCAGTACTTC
TRBV20-1,NA,NA,TRBJ2-1,CSGTGSGYYNEQFF,TGCAGTGGGACGGGAAGCGGGTACTACAATGAGCAGTTCTTC
TRBV6-2/TRBV6-3,NA,TRBD2,TRBJ2-5,CASSRLYRTSGRAGETQYF,TGTGCCAGCAGCCGACTTTATCGGACTAGCGGGAGGGCCGGGGAGACCCAGTACTTC
TRBV20-1,few,NA,TRBJ2-4,CSARDVTNIQYF,TGCAGTGCTAGAGATGTCACAAACATTCAGTACTTC
TRBV7-9,NA,NA,TRBJ2-5,CASSLTVNQETQYF,TGTGCCAGCAGCCTGACAGTTAACCAAGAGACCCAGTACTTC
TRBV6-1,NA,NA,TRBJ2-1,CASSWRNEQFF,TGTGCCAGCTCATGGCGGAATGAGCAGTTCTTC
TRBV19,NA,TRBD1,TRBJ2-6,CASSIGTGGTGANVLTF,TGTGCCAGTAGTATCGGGACAGGGGGTACTGGGGCCAACGTCCTGACTTTC
TRBV4-2,NA,NA,TRBJ2-2,CASSQDRGNTGELFF,TGTGCCAGCAGCCAAGATAGGGGAAACACCGGGGAGCTGTTTTTT
TRBV20-1,few,TRBD2,TRBJ2-1,CSAREGRGLAYNEQFF,TGCAGTGCTAGAGAAGGAAGAGGACTAGCGTATAATGAGCAGTTCTTC
TRBV12-3/TRBV12-4,few,TRBD2,TRBJ2-2,CASSQLASAAGELFF,TGTGCCAGCAGCCAACTAGCGTCCGCCGCCGGGGAGCTGTTTTTT
TRBV20-1,NA,NA,TRBJ2-7,CSARGGGKSYEQYF,TGCAGTGCTAGAGGGGGTGGGAAATCCTACGAGCAGTACTTC
TRBV28,few,TRBD2,TRBJ2-1,CASSSIGTSGGLEQFF,TGTGCCAGCAGTTCCATCGGGACTAGCGGGGGGCTTGAGCAGTTCTTC
TRBV15,NA,NA,TRBJ2-1,CATSVQWDYNEQFF,TGTGCCACCAGCGTTCAGTGGGACTACAATGAGCAGTTCTTC
TRBV28,few,NA,TRBJ2-1,CASSLGDRVNGQFF,TGTGCCAGCAGTTTAGGGGATCGGGTGAATGGGCAGTTCTTC
TRBV11-2,NA,NA,TRBJ2-1,CASSVGPTEEQFF,TGTGCCAGCAGCGTGGGACCTACCGAAGAGCAGTTCTTC
TRBV12-3/TRBV12-4,many,TRBD2,TRBJ2-7,CATRTSGSNEQYF,TGTGCCACCAGGACTAGCGGGAGCAACGAGCAGTACTTC
TRBV28,few,TRBD2,TRBJ2-7,CASSLRTSGTGEQYF,TGTGCCAGCAGTTTAAGGACTAGCGGGACGGGCGAGCAGTACTTC
TRBV27,NA,TRBD1,TRBJ2-4,CASSVGQDLAKNIQYF,TGTGCCAGCAGTGTAGGACAGGACCTAGCCAAAAACATTCAGTACTTC
TRBV29-1,many,TRBD2,TRBJ2-7,CSVVSVWTSGRDEQYF,TGCAGCGTTGTATCTGTTTGGACTAGCGGGAGGGATGAGCAGTACTTC
TRBV20-1,NA,NA,TRBJ2-3,CSASPSESLPDTQYF,TGCAGTGCTTCCCCGTCGGAAAGCTTACCAGATACGCAGTATTTT
TRBV2,NA,NA,TRBJ2-1,CASRWLAYEQFF,TGTGCCAGCAGATGGCTAGCGTATGAGCAGTTCTTC
TRBV4-2,NA,NA,TRBJ2-2,CASSQDRPGELFF,TGTGCCAGCAGCCAAGATCGCCCCGGGGAGCTGTTTTTT
TRBV29-1,few,NA,TRBJ2-7,CSVDGGGTSYEQYF,TGCAGCGTTGATGGTGGAGGGACTTCCTACGAGCAGTACTTC
TRBV4-1,NA,NA,TRBJ2-6,CASSSPGRSLSGANVLTF,TGCGCCAGCAGCTCACCGGGACGGAGCCTCTCTGGGGCCAACGTCCTGACTTTC
TRBV27,once,NA,TRBJ1-1,CASRSGGTEAFF,TGTGCCAGCCGGAGTGGGGGCACTGAAGCTTTCTTT
TRBV6-5,many,NA,TRBJ2-1,CASSYGSQGYNEQFF,TGTGCCAGCAGTTACGGGAGCCAGGGCTACAATGAGCAGTTCTTC
TRBV28,NA,TRBD1,TRBJ1-5,CANARGNQPQHF,TGTGCCAACGCCAGGGGGAATCAGCCCCAGCATTTT